These 26 T cell receptor beta chains share one sample of origin, sequenced in a study of cytomegalovirus exposure and HLA in healthy donors. The PCR contained 60 Vbeta and 13 Jbeta primers. The data were produced by immunoSEQ multiplex PCR, yet TCRdb's version contains in-frame clones alone and is incomplete. The data show fewer than 55,000 clones, roughly 72% seen once. The sample consisted of PBMCs. These receptors all stem from a woman aged 45 to 65 in good health and CMV-seropositive.

There are a few counts of this clone. V gene TRBV7-9 combines with J gene TRBJ1-2; D uncertain. This CDR3 contains 12 residues. With 3 bases removed from V and 5 bases from J, the gap between germline ends came to 7 bases. Germline V gene data show CDR1 as SEHNR and CDR2 as FQNEAQ (reference sequence). The CDR3: CASSFNKYGYTF. The CDR3 nucleotides read TGTGCCAGCAGCTTTAACAAATATGGCTACACCTTC. Together with reference TRBV7-9 and TRBJ1-2, the CDR3 gives the full variable domain: DTGVSQNPRHKITKRGQNVTFRCDPISEHNRLYWYRQTLGQGPEFLTYFQNEAQLEKSRLLSDRFSAERPKGSFSTLEIQRTEQGDSAMYLCASSFNKYGYTFGSGTRLTVV.

This clone was seen only a few times. This rearrangement joins TRBV27 to TRBJ2-5; 11 bases line up with TRBD2. This CDR3 has 16 residues. Per the germline V gene, CDR1 is MNHEY and CDR2 is SMNVEV (reference sequence). V lost 6 bases and J lost 5; bases outside the gene matches: 11. The CDR3 nucleotides read TGTGCCAGCAGCCCCACACTAGCGGGAGTCCTTGAGACCCAGTACTTC. Amino acid sequence: CASSPTLAGVLETQYF.

The genes are TRBV27 and TRBJ2-3; 14 bases match TRBD2. Germline values: CDR1 MNHEY, CDR2 SMNVEV (reference sequence). With 4 bases clipped from V and 2 bases from J, the junction kept 5 bases outside the gene matches. The CDR3 loop spans 17 amino acids. CDR3 in amino acids: CASSSTGLAGVTDTQYF. The CDR3 DNA follows: TGTGCCAGCAGTTCGACGGGACTAGCGGGAGTCACAGATACGCAGTATTTT.

The chain combines TRBV11-2 with TRBJ2-3; a weak D match, TRBD2 (5 bases). Germline V gene sequence: CDR1 SGHAT, CDR2 FQNNGV. V was clipped by 3 bases and J by 2 bases, with 15 bases between them. CDR3 length: 16 residues. For the CDR3, the DNA is TGTGCCAGCAGCTTCTCATTAGCGTACCCCACAGATACGCAGTATTTT. This translates into CASSFSLAYPTDTQYF.

The CDR3 coding sequence is TGTGCCAGCAGCGTAGCACAGGGACCTACCTACGAGCAGTACTTC. Its protein is CASSVAQGPTYEQYF. The V and J genes are TRBV9 and TRBJ2-7; tentatively, D is TRBD1 (6 bases). Trimming removed 0 bases from V and 2 bases from J, with 12 bases in between. Germline V gene lookup returns CDR1 SGDLS and CDR2 YYNGEE. The CDR3 is 15 amino acids.

This clone was observed a few times. This chain connects TRBV2 to TRBJ2-1, with 9 nucleotides matching TRBD2. The CDR3 is made up of 15 amino acids. The junction had 8 bases not matched to a gene; V was cut back by 6 bases and J by 5 bases. Germline-derived CDR1 and CDR2 are SNHLY and FYNNEI. CDR3 DNA sequence: TGTGCCAGCAGGGCCCACAGCGGGGGGAACAATGAGCAGTTCTTC. Protein: CASRAHSGGNNEQFF. The full variable domain, its missing parts supplied by reference TRBV2 and TRBJ2-1, is EPEVTQTPSHQVTQMGQEVILRCVPISNHLYFYWYRQILGQKVEFLVSFYNNEISEKSEIFDDQFSVERPDGSNFTLKIRSTKLEDSAMYFCASRAHSGGNNEQFFGPGTRLTVL.

The genes are TRBV7-3 and TRBJ2-3; weak D call: TRBD2 (5 bases). Germline CDR1 SGHTA, CDR2 FQGTGA. V was trimmed by 4 bases and J by 2 bases, leaving 10 bases between them. The CDR3 is made up of 14 amino acids. The DNA of the CDR3 is TGTGCCAGCAGCTCACTAGAATCCACAGATACGCAGTATTTT. Residues: CASSSLESTDTQYF. The entire variable domain, with the rest obtained from reference TRBV7-3 and TRBJ2-3, is as follows: GAGVSQTPSNKVTEKGKYVELRCDPISGHTALYWYRQSLGQGPEFLIYFQGTGAADDSGLPNDRFFAVRPEGSVSTLKIQRTERGDSAVYLCASSSLESTDTQYFGPGTRLTVL.

This chain connects TRBV25-1 to TRBJ1-2, with TRBD1 matching over 8 bases. V lost 4 bases and J lost 2; bases outside the gene matches: 3. The CDR3 spans 14 residues. The germline V gene has CDR1 MGHDK and CDR2 SYGVNS. The CDR3 is CASSARTGNYGYTF. DNA for the CDR3: TGTGCCAGCAGTGCGCGGACAGGGAACTATGGCTACACCTTC.

The rearrangement links TRBV4-3 to TRBJ2-7; TRBD2 matches at 9 bases. The V segment lost 5 bases and the J segment 2 bases; nucleotides outside the gene matches: 7. Germline CDR1 reads LGHNA; CDR2 reads YSLEER. This CDR3 comprises 15 residues. This CDR3 reads CASSEGASGTYEQYF. The CDR3 coding sequence is TGCGCCAGCAGCGAAGGGGCTAGCGGGACCTACGAGCAGTACTTC.

The V gene is TRBV6-6, the J gene TRBJ2-7, with D possibly being TRBD2 (6 bases). Germline V gives CDR1 MNHNY, CDR2 SVGAGI (reference sequence). Trimming shortened V by 8 bases and J by 2 bases, and 16 bases separated the two germline ends. This CDR3 contains 14 residues. The CDR3 DNA reads as TGTGCCAGCTTCTACCCGGGACTTACCTACGAGCAGTACTTC. Its translation is CASFYPGLTYEQYF.

The gene calls are TRBV6-5 and TRBJ2-2, with 12 nucleotides matching TRBD2. Germline V lookup: CDR1 MNHEY, CDR2 SVGAGI. The CDR3 extends over 15 amino acids. Trimming took 6 bases from V and 3 from J; bases not matched to a gene: 2. CDR3 region: CASRRTSGDTGELFF. CDR3 sequence (DNA): TGTGCCAGCAGAAGGACTAGCGGGGACACCGGGGAGCTGTTTTTT.

J is TRBJ1-1 and V is TRBV10-3, with no clear D. Germline-derived CDR1 and CDR2 are ENHRY and SYGVKD. Trimming removed 3 bases from V and 0 bases from J, with 11 bases in between. The CDR3 consists of 15 residues. CDR3 sequence: CAISDISGLNTEAFF. The CDR3 DNA follows: TGTGCCATCAGTGATATCAGTGGCCTGAACACTGAAGCTTTCTTT.

This chain joins TRBV7-9 and TRBJ2-1; 9 bases map to TRBD1. This CDR3 spans 17 amino acids. Losses at the gene ends were 4 bases for V and 5 bases for J; bases not matched to a gene: 12. From germline, CDR1 is SEHNR and CDR2 FQNEAQ (reference sequence). The CDR3 DNA reads TGTGCCAGCAGCTCTCCGGGCCGGGACAGGGAAGACAATGAGCAGTTCTTC. It is translated as CASSSPGRDREDNEQFF.

The rearrangement joins TRBV18 to TRBJ2-7, with TRBD1 identical over 10 bases. J was trimmed by 6 bases and V by 3 bases; bases with no gene match: 11. The CDR3 runs 16 residues. CDR1 is KGHSH, CDR2 LQKENI, per germline. In DNA form, the CDR3 reads TGTGCCAGCTCACCCGGACAGGGGGTCAGAGGCTCCGAGCAGTACTTC. This gives the protein CASSPGQGVRGSEQYF.

This clone was found once. The chain joins TRBV19 to TRBJ2-7, with D possibly being TRBD2 (7 bases). This CDR3 has 15 residues. Trimming cost V 11 bases and J 3 bases, with 23 bases left between them. Germline-derived CDR1 and CDR2 are LNHDA and SQIVND (reference sequence). CDR3 sequence reads: CAPKGGTKRNYEQYF. The CDR3 nucleotides are TGTGCCCCTAAGGGGGGGACAAAAAGGAACTACGAGCAGTACTTC.

The CDR3 sequence is CASSFMTGGQETQYF. For the CDR3, the DNA is TGCGCCAGCAGCTTTATGACAGGGGGCCAAGAGACCCAGTACTTC. This chain joins TRBV5-1 and TRBJ2-5, with TRBD1 matching over 9 bases. V shed 2 bases and J 1 base; nucleotides not matched to a gene: 3. Germline CDR1 and CDR2: SGHRS and YFSETQ. This CDR3 has 15 residues. The variable domain in full, with the rest retrieved from reference TRBV5-1 and TRBJ2-5, is KAGVTQTPRYLIKTRGQQVTLSCSPISGHRSVSWYQQTPGQGLQFLFEYFSETQRNKGNFPGRFSGRQFSNSRSEMNVSTLELGDSALYLCASSFMTGGQETQYFGPGTRLLVL.

The rearrangement uses TRBV19 and TRBJ2-1; D is unresolved. Germline CDR1 and CDR2: LNHDA and SQIVND (reference sequence). Trimming removed 3 bases from V and 4 bases from J, with 10 bases in between. This CDR3 has 14 residues. The DNA for the CDR3 is TGTGCCAGTAGTATTGTTAGTCGGTACAATGAGCAGTTCTTC. It is translated as CASSIVSRYNEQFF.

J is TRBJ1-4 and V is TRBV6-5, with a possible D match to TRBD1 (5 bases). Germline CDR1 MNHEY, CDR2 SVGAGI. This CDR3 is 16 amino acids long. V dropped 0 bases and J dropped 8 bases, with 16 bases sitting between them. The CDR3: CASSYSSQGFREKLFF. The CDR3 bases are TGTGCCAGCAGTTACTCGAGTCAGGGTTTTCGAGAAAAACTGTTTTTT.

V usage is TRBV28 and J usage is TRBJ2-5, with D perhaps matching TRBD1 (6 bases). The DNA end is more similar to TRBJ2-7, so the J call may be wrong. Per germline, CDR1 MDHEN and CDR2 SYDVKM. CDR3 length: 15 residues. The CDR3 region has the DNA TGTGCCAGCAGTTTATCAGGGGATCGTGCCTACGAGCAGTACTTC. Protein: CASSLSGDRAYEQYF.

This clone was seen a handful of times. The J gene is TRBJ1-6, the V gene TRBV10-3; 9 bases are shared with TRBD1. This CDR3 comprises 15 residues. CDR1 is ENHRY and CDR2 is SYGVKD in the germline V gene. The junction had 7 bases not matched to a gene; V was cut back by 5 bases and J by 8 bases. CDR3 region: CAISTRGQGDSPLHF. CDR3 sequence (DNA): TGTGCCATCAGTACTCGGGGACAGGGAGATTCACCCCTCCACTTT.

This clone was seen once. The genes are TRBV30 and TRBJ1-4; tentatively, D is TRBD1 (5 bases). Germline-derived CDR1 and CDR2 are GTSNPN and SVGIG (reference sequence). This CDR3 comprises 15 residues. Trimming cost V 3 bases and J 8 bases, with 19 bases left between them. CDR3 region: CAWRISTEAFEKLFF. Here the CDR3 DNA reads TGTGCCTGGAGGATCTCGACAGAGGCTTTCGAAAAACTGTTTTTT.

The chain combines TRBV5-4 with TRBJ2-7, with TRBD1 identical over 8 bases. V dropped 4 bases and J dropped 2; count of bases not matched to a gene: 8. The germline V gene has CDR1 SGHNT and CDR2 YYREEE (reference sequence). This CDR3 region has 15 residues. DNA of the CDR3: TGTGCCAGCAGCCCCAAAGCGGACAGGGCCTACGAGCAGTACTTC. It is translated as CASSPKADRAYEQYF.

The chain joins TRBV9 to TRBJ2-1; D is possibly TRBD2 (6 bases). Trimming removed 7 bases at V and 7 bases at J, with 18 bases between. The CDR3 sequence is 14 residues long. The germline CDR1 and CDR2 sequences are SGDLS and YYNGEE. The chain's CDR3 is CASGPEGQGNEQFF. The CDR3 nucleotides are TGTGCCAGCGGTCCGGAGGGTCAAGGGAATGAGCAGTTCTTC. The full variable domain, with the rest looked up from reference TRBV9 and TRBJ2-1, is DSGVTQTPKHLITATGQRVTLRCSPRSGDLSVYWYQQSLDQGLQFLIQYYNGEERAKGNILERFSAQQFPDLHSELNLSSLELGDSALYFCASGPEGQGNEQFFGPGTRLTVL.

V and J are TRBV5-6 and TRBJ2-2, with D perhaps matching TRBD2 (5 bases). V lost 0 bases, J lost 1 base, and 10 bases lay in between. This CDR3 has 16 residues. Germline V lookup: CDR1 SGHDT, CDR2 YYEEEE. CDR3 nucleotide sequence: TGTGCCAGCAGCTTGGCGCAGCGGCGGAACACCGGGGAGCTGTTTTTT. Translation: CASSLAQRRNTGELFF. The full variable domain, rest sourced from reference TRBV5-6 and TRBJ2-2, is DAGVTQSPTHLIKTRGQQVTLRCSPKSGHDTVSWYQQALGQGPQFIFQYYEEEERQRGNFPDRFSGHQFPNYSSELNVNALLLGDSALYLCASSLAQRRNTGELFFGEGSRLTVL.

This clone was counted many times. As DNA, the CDR3 is TGTGCCAGCAGCACTAGGACTAGCGGAAGCTCCTACGAGCAGTACTTC. Amino acids: CASSTRTSGSSYEQYF. The chain couples TRBV5-4 to TRBJ2-7; 10 nucleotides align to TRBD2. The CDR3 runs to 16 residues. Per germline, CDR1 SGHNT and CDR2 YYREEE (reference sequence). Trimming cost V 4 bases and J 0 bases; bases outside gene matches: 7.

The chain carries TRBV29-1 and TRBJ2-1; 8 bases fit TRBD1. The CDR3 has 14 amino acids. The trim removed 1 base at V and 8 bases at J, leaving 7 bases unmatched. The germline V gene has CDR1 SQVTM and CDR2 ANQGSEA. The CDR3 DNA reads TGCAGCGTTGAAGGGCCGGGACAGGACTATGAGCAGTTCTTC. It translates to CSVEGPGQDYEQFF.